Detailed here is one T cell receptor beta chain. The source of the sample is a study of blood T cell repertoires in COVID-19. Study-level information: T cells, B-cell-depleted T cells, or PBMCs provided the cDNA or gDNA that served as material.

This table comes from immunoSEQ multiplex PCR, and its TCRdb copy is limited to in-frame clones, with some not included. The repertoire consists of approximately 260,000 clones, with around 87% occurring once and the leading ten covering 3.6%. The CDR3 loop spans 13 amino acids. The germline gives CDR1 SGHDT, CDR2 YYEEEE. V was clipped by 4 bases and J by 4 bases, with 11 bases between them. The material sequenced was peripheral blood. The TCR was taken from a man aged 18 to 35 with active or convalescent COVID-19. The chain employs TRBV5-6 and TRBJ1-1; D unclear. Here the CDR3 DNA reads TGTGCCAGCAGCCCGGGTTCCGGCACTGAAGCTTTCTTT. Amino acids: CASSPGSGTEAFF.